The 8 T cell receptor beta chains reported below all come from one sample, sequenced in a study of cytomegalovirus exposure and HLA in healthy donors. Sequenced by immunoSEQ multiplex PCR; TCRdb stores in-frame clones only, minus some. This table holds some 84,000 clones, roughly 93% found once. The sequencing sample was made of PBMCs. The receptors shown here come from a young man in good health and CMV-seronegative.

The genes are TRBV7-2 and TRBJ2-7; D is ambiguous. The CDR3 contains 13 residues. V dropped 1 base and J dropped 4 bases, with 8 bases sitting between them. Germline CDR1 reads SGHTA; CDR2 reads FQGNSA. CDR3 sequence: CASSLEHDYEQYF. The CDR3 coding sequence is TGTGCCAGCAGCTTAGAACACGATTACGAGCAGTACTTC.

This chain links TRBV18 with TRBJ2-5; weak D call: TRBD1 (6 bases). CDR3 length: 14 amino acids. CDR1 KGHSH and CDR2 LQKENI come from the germline V gene. Trimming stripped 1 base from V and 7 bases from J, with 13 bases between. CDR3 residues: CASSPQGEPRTQYF. The CDR3 coding sequence is TGTGCCAGCTCACCACAGGGGGAACCGAGGACCCAGTACTTC.

The J gene is TRBJ2-7, the V gene TRBV28; 7 positions agree with TRBD1. Germline V CDR1 and CDR2: MDHEN, SYDVKM. The trim removed 5 bases at V and 4 bases at J, leaving 17 bases unmatched. CDR3 length equals 17 residues. The CDR3 bases are TGTGCCAGCAGTCTTAGGGACAGCTTCCTTGTCAGTTACGAGCAGTACTTC. It codes for CASSLRDSFLVSYEQYF.

This clone was recorded only once. V and J are TRBV30 and TRBJ2-3, with 11 nucleotides matching TRBD2. CDR1 and CDR2 (germline): GTSNPN, SVGIG (reference sequence). The CDR3 runs 15 residues. V trimming: 7 bases; J trimming: 2 bases; junction bases outside the gene matches: 8. In DNA, the CDR3 is TGTGCCTTAGGGGGGACTAGCGGAGACACAGATACGCAGTATTTT. Translating gives CALGGTSGDTDTQYF.

This rearrangement joins TRBV10-1 to TRBJ2-3; 7 bases are a match to TRBD2. The CDR3 extends over 14 amino acids. CDR1 is WNHNN, CDR2 SYGVQD, per germline (reference sequence). The V gene end was trimmed by 5 bases and the J gene end by 2 bases; junction bases not matched to a gene: 4. The CDR3 is CASSSSGNTDTQYF. The CDR3 nucleotides read TGCGCCAGCAGTTCCAGCGGGAACACAGATACGCAGTATTTT.

The chain is built from TRBV9 and TRBJ2-1; 8 positions match TRBD1. The CDR3 contains 15 residues. The germline CDR1 and CDR2 sequences are SGDLS and YYNGEE. The V gene end was trimmed by 0 bases and the J gene end by 5 bases; junction bases not matched to a gene: 4. The CDR3 loop reads CASSVAAGGNNEQFF. The CDR3 DNA sequence: TGTGCCAGCAGCGTAGCGGCAGGGGGCAACAATGAGCAGTTCTTC.

The chain combines TRBV14 with TRBJ1-3; 7 bases are a match to TRBD1. With 6 bases clipped from V and 2 bases from J, the junction kept 4 bases outside the gene matches. This CDR3 is built from 14 residues. The germline CDR1 and CDR2 sequences are SGHDN and FVKESK. Written as DNA, the CDR3 is TGTGCCAGCAGGAGCAGGGGGGCTGGAAACACCATATATTTT. Protein sequence: CASRSRGAGNTIYF.

The J gene is TRBJ2-1, the V gene TRBV4-2; D is unclear. The CDR3 sequence is 14 residues long. Trimming removed 1 base from V and 3 bases from J, with 7 bases in between. CDR1 and CDR2 (germline): LGHNA, YNFKEQ. CDR3 region: CASSQVTDYNEQFF. For the CDR3, the DNA is TGTGCCAGCAGCCAAGTCACAGACTACAATGAGCAGTTCTTC.